Listed below are T cell receptor beta chains from one sample, sequenced in a study of control samples from healthy donors and cancer patients. The data were produced by immunoSEQ multiplex PCR, yet TCRdb's version contains in-frame clones alone and is incomplete. The sample holds tens of thousands of clones, around 92% seen once. Sequenced: blood. The source of these receptors is a man between 50 and 59 years old in good health. Both conserved end residues are part of each CDR3. D genes are given only for firm matches. The size of a clone is reported for some rows only, either as once, few or many, or as a class for expanded clones.

D	V	J	size	DNA	CDR3
.	TRBV27	TRBJ2-3	.	TGTGCCAGCAGTTTATACCAGCAGGGTCCAGATACGCAGTATTTT	CASSLYQQGPDTQYF
.	TRBV5-1	TRBJ2-2	.	TGCGCCAGCAGCCGGACAGCTTCGAACACCGGGGAGCTGTTTTTT	CASSRTASNTGELFF
TRBD1	TRBV19	TRBJ2-5	.	TGTGCCAGTAGAGGACAGGGGGCGAAGGAGACCCAGTACTTC	CASRGQGAKETQYF
TRBD1	TRBV25-1	TRBJ2-2	few	TGTGCCAGCAGTGTACAGGGGAAGGGCACCGGGGAGCTGTTTTTT	CASSVQGKGTGELFF
.	TRBV9	TRBJ1-6	.	TGTGCCAGCAGTGGGGGGCCCTCCTATAATTCACCCCTCCACTTT	CASSGGPSYNSPLHF
.	TRBV14	TRBJ2-7	.	TGTGCCAGCAGCCAGCTCGCTGTCGAGCAGTACTTC	CASSQLAVEQYF
.	TRBV6-5	TRBJ2-1	.	TGTGCCAGCAGTTACGAGGGGGATGAGCAGTTCTTC	CASSYEGDEQFF
.	TRBV2	TRBJ1-6	.	TGTGCCAGCAGTGAGGCAGTACGAAGTTCACCCCTCCACTTT	CASSEAVRSSPLHF
.	TRBV27	TRBJ2-3	.	TGTGCCAGCAGTTTAGGGAGAGATACGCAGTATTTT	CASSLGRDTQYF
.	TRBV12-3/TRBV12-4	TRBJ2-7	.	TGTGCCAGCAGTTTAGCGGTCACCTACGAGCAGTACTTC	CASSLAVTYEQYF
TRBD1	TRBV6-6	TRBJ1-5	.	TGTGCCAGCAGTTATCCGGGACAGGGGGAAAATCAGCCCCAGCATTTT	CASSYPGQGENQPQHF
.	TRBV12-5	TRBJ2-5	.	TGTGCTAGTGCCCCCTTCGCTGTTCAAATGGAGACCCAGTACTTC	CASAPFAVQMETQYF
TRBD1	TRBV5-6	TRBJ2-2	.	TGTGCCAGCAGAGGACAGGGGGCGCACACCGGGGAGCTGTTTTTT	CASRGQGAHTGELFF
TRBD1	TRBV3-1/TRBV3-2	TRBJ2-7	.	TGTGCCAGCAGCCAAGGGACAGGGGCCGAGCAGTACTTC	CASSQGTGAEQYF
TRBD1	TRBV10-3	TRBJ2-7	.	TGTGCCATCAGCAGGGACAGGGATTCCTACGAGCAGTACTTC	CAISRDRDSYEQYF
.	TRBV24-1	TRBJ2-5	.	TGTGCCACCAGTGATTTGGGAGAGACCCAGTACTTC	CATSDLGETQYF
.	TRBV7-9	TRBJ2-7	.	TGTGCCAGCAGCTTAGCAGTGGAGTCCTACGAGCAGTACTTC	CASSLAVESYEQYF
.	TRBV3-1/TRBV3-2	TRBJ1-5	.	TGTGCCAGCAGCCAAGGCATTGGAGTTCAGCCCCAGCATTTT	CASSQGIGVQPQHF
TRBD1	TRBV10-3	TRBJ1-2	.	TGTGCCATCAGTGAGTCGTGGGACAGGGGACTGAATGGCTACACCTTC	CAISESWDRGLNGYTF
TRBD1	TRBV5-6	TRBJ2-1	.	TGTGCCAGCAGCTTGGGTTGGACAGGGGTAAAAAATGAGCAGTTCTTC	CASSLGWTGVKNEQFF
.	TRBV18	TRBJ2-5	.	TGTGCCAGCTCACCACCTAATGAACAAGAGACCCAGTACTTC	CASSPPNEQETQYF
.	TRBV12-3/TRBV12-4	TRBJ2-3	.	TGTGCCAGCAGTTTAGAGAGGATAGATACGCAGTATTTT	CASSLERIDTQYF
TRBD1	TRBV7-2	TRBJ1-1	.	TGTGCCAGCAGCTTCGGACAGGGGAGGGAAAACACTGAAGCTTTCTTT	CASSFGQGRENTEAFF
TRBD1	TRBV5-1	TRBJ2-7	.	TGCGCCAGCAGCTTCCGGACAGGGGGCGGCGACGAGCAGTACTTC	CASSFRTGGGDEQYF
TRBD1	TRBV3-1/TRBV3-2	TRBJ1-2	.	TGTGCCAGCAGCCAAGTGGGACAGGGAACGTCCAACTATGGCTACACCTTC	CASSQVGQGTSNYGYTF
.	TRBV5-6	TRBJ2-1	.	TGTGCCAGCAGCTTCAGGGTTGAGCAGTTCTTC	CASSFRVEQFF
.	TRBV12-3/TRBV12-4	TRBJ1-2	.	TGTGCCAGCAGTTTTCGGGGTGCGGGCGGCTACACCTTC	CASSFRGAGGYTF
TRBD1	TRBV6-1	TRBJ1-4	.	TGTGCCAGCAGTGACCAGGGGGCAATGGGATCTAATGAAAAACTGTTTTTT	CASSDQGAMGSNEKLFF
TRBD2	TRBV5-6	TRBJ2-5	.	TGTGCCAGCAGCTTGATCCAGGGAGGGGCAGAGACCCAGTACTTC	CASSLIQGGAETQYF
.	TRBV7-9	TRBJ1-5	.	TGTGCCAGCAGCTTAGGACAGCATCAGCCCCAGCATTTT	CASSLGQHQPQHF
TRBD2	TRBV19	TRBJ2-3	.	TGTGCCAGTAGTGCCCTCGCCCGAGCGGGGAAGAAAGATACGCAGTATTTT	CASSALARAGKKDTQYF
.	TRBV13	TRBJ1-1	.	TGTGCCAGCAGCTTAGGTTTGAACACTGAAGCTTTCTTT	CASSLGLNTEAFF
TRBD1	TRBV6-6	TRBJ2-7	few	TGTGCCAGCAGTTTACGACAGGGCCTCTCCTACGAGCAGTACTTC	CASSLRQGLSYEQYF
.	TRBV5-6	TRBJ1-2	.	TGTGCCAGCAGCAGCCCTCCAGGGACGTTTTTCTATGGCTACACCTTC	CASSSPPGTFFYGYTF
.	TRBV13	TRBJ1-3	.	TGTGCCAGCAGCCAGGGGAGCGCTGGAAACACCATATATTTT	CASSQGSAGNTIYF
.	TRBV12-3/TRBV12-4	TRBJ2-3	.	TGTGCCAGCAGTCTATATGGAGATACGCAGTATTTT	CASSLYGDTQYF
.	TRBV9	TRBJ1-3	few	TGTGCCAGCAGCGTAGGCCAGGGAGACGGAAACACCATATATTTT	CASSVGQGDGNTIYF
TRBD1	TRBV6-6	TRBJ1-2	.	TGTGCCAGCAGCCTCGACAGGGAATACTATGGCTACACCTTC	CASSLDREYYGYTF
TRBD2	TRBV24-1	TRBJ2-1	.	TGTGCCACCAGTGATCGGGAGGGCTCCTACAATGAGCAGTTCTTC	CATSDREGSYNEQFF
TRBD1	TRBV6-1	TRBJ1-2	.	TGTGCCAGCAGTGAATCGGGAAGGGGGCTGGATGGCTACACCTTC	CASSESGRGLDGYTF